This T cell receptor beta chain was observed in a study of T-cell memory formation after mild COVID-19. TCRdb used MiXCR to reprocess the 5' RACE reads, holding one entry per CDR3 protein. This table has around 200,000 distinct CDR3 sequences, roughly 17% appearing once. Study-wide findings and caveats: A balance of CD4 and CD8 characterized clones contracting day 15 to 85, whereas later expanders leaned CD4+. Prior to infection, memory already included some responding clones, suggesting cross-reactive memory joined. Clones from the second wave (peaking day 37) had unconfirmed SARS-CoV-2 specificity.

Comments on this clonotype: The antigen is not known.

The source of this sequence is an adult woman who had mild COVID-19 (a few samples of this study predate the infection). Cell type and time point are not known. Sequenced sample: PBMCs or a T cell subset sorted from them (not recorded which).

CDR3 bases: TGTGCCAGCACCTCCCGAACGAAAGGCACCAATGAGCAGTTCTTC. It encodes CASTSRTKGTNEQFF. This chain connects TRBV7-2 to TRBJ2-1; D remains unclear. CDR1 is SGHTA, CDR2 FQGNSA, per germline. The CDR3 is 15 amino acids. V dropped 7 bases and J dropped 6 bases, with 19 bases sitting between them. The whole variable domain, filled in from reference TRBV7-2 and TRBJ2-1, reads GAGVSQSPSNKVTEKGKDVELRCDPISGHTALYWYRQSLGQGLEFLIYFQGNSAPDKSGLPSDRFSAERTGGSVSTLTIQRTQQEDSAVYLCASTSRTKGTNEQFFGPGTRLTVL.